One and the same sample provided the 2 T cell receptor beta chains below, sequenced in a study of cytomegalovirus exposure and HLA in healthy donors. The assay was immunoSEQ multiplex PCR, and TCRdb's table has in-frame clones only and misses some. The repertoire holds approximately 110,000 clones, with more than 85% as singletons. The sequenced material came from PBMCs. The source is a woman in her late teens or twenties in good health and CMV-seropositive.

This chain links TRBV7-8 with TRBJ2-5; TRBD1 agrees at 10 bases. Germline values: CDR1 SGHVS, CDR2 FQNEAQ. The junction had 8 bases not matched to a gene; V was cut back by 6 bases and J by 4 bases. The CDR3 loop spans 15 amino acids. The CDR3: CASRDGQGGRETQYF. The CDR3 DNA is TGTGCCAGCAGGGACGGACAGGGGGGACGAGAGACCCAGTACTTC. The whole variable domain, remainder taken from reference TRBV7-8 and TRBJ2-5, is GAGVSQSPRYKVAKRGQDVALRCDPISGHVSLFWYQQALGQGPEFLTYFQNEAQLDKSGLPSDRFFAERPEGSVSTLKIQRTQQEDSAVYLCASRDGQGGRETQYFGPGTRLLVL.

This rearrangement joins TRBV7-9 to TRBJ1-2, with no clear D. V was pared by 4 bases and J by 6 bases, with 12 bases between. This CDR3 spans 13 amino acids. Germline CDR1 is SEHNR and CDR2 is FQNEAQ (reference sequence). The CDR3: CASSSPQANGYTF. In DNA form, the CDR3 reads TGTGCCAGCAGCTCGCCCCAGGCGAATGGCTACACCTTC.